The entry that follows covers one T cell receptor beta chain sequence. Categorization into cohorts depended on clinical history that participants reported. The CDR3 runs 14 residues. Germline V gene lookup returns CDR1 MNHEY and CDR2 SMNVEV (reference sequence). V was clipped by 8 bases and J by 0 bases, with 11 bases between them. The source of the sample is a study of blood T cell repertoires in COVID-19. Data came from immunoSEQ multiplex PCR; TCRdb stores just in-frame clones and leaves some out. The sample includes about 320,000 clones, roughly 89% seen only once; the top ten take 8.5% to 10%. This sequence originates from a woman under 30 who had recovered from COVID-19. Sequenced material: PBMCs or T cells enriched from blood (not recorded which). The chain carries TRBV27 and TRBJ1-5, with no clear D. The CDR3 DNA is TGTGCCAGCGACTTATCCCCTAGCAATCAGCCCCAGCATTTT. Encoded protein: CASDLSPSNQPQHF.